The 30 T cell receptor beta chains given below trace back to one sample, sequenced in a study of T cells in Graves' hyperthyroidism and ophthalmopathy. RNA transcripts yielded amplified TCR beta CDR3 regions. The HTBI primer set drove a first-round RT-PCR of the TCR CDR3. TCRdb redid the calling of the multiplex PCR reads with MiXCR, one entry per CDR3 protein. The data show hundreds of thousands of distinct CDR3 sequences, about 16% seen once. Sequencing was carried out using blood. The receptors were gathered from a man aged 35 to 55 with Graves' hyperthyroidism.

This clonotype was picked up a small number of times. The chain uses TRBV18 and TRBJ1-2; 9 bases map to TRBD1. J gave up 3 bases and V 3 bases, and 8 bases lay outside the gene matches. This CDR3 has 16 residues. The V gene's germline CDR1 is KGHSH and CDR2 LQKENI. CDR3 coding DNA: TGTGCCAGCTCACCCCGACAGGGGGTAGTTGACTATGGCTACACCTTC. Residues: CASSPRQGVVDYGYTF.

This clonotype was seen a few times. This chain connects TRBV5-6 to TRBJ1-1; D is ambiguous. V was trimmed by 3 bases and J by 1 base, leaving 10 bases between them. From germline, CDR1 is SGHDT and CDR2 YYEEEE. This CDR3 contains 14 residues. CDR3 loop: CASSSDVGNTEAFF. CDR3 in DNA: TGTGCCAGCAGCTCCGATGTGGGGAACACTGAAGCTTTCTTT.

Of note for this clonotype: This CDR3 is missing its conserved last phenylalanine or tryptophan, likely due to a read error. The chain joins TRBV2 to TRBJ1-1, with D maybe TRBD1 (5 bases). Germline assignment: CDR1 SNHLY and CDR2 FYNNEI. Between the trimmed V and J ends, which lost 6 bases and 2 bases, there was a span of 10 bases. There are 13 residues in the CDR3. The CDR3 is CASSETVNTEAFL. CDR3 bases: TGTGCCAGCAGCGAGACAGTTAACACTGAAGCTTTCCTT.

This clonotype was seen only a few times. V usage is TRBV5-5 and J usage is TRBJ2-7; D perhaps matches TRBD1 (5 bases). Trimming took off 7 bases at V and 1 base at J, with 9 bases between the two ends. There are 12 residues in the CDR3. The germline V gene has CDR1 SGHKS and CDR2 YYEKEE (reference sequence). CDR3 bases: TGTGCCAGCTCGACAGATTCCTACGAGCAGTACTTC. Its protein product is CASSTDSYEQYF. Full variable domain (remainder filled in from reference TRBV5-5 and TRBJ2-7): DAGVTQSPTHLIKTRGQQVTLRCSPISGHKSVSWYQQVLGQGPQFIFQYYEKEERGRGNFPDRFSARQFPNYSSELNVNALLLGDSALYLCASSTDSYEQYFGPGTRLTVT.

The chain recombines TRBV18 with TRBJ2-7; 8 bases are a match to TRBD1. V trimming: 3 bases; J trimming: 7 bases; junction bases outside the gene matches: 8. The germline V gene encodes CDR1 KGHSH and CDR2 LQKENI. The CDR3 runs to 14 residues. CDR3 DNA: TGTGCCAGCTCACCGCCGGGACAGGCCTGGGAGCAGTACTTC. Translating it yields CASSPPGQAWEQYF.

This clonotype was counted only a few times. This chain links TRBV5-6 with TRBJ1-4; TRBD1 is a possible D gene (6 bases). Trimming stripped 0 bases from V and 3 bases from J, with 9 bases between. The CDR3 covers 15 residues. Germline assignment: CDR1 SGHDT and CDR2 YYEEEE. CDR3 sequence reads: CASSLGGRSNEKLFF. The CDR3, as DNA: TGTGCCAGCAGCTTGGGGGGGCGGTCTAATGAAAAACTGTTTTTT.

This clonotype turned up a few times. Here the CDR3 reads CASSRDRSNEKLFF. The CDR3 DNA follows: TGTGCCAGCAGCCGGGACAGGAGTAATGAAAAACTGTTTTTT. The chain employs TRBV6-1 and TRBJ1-4; TRBD1 agrees at 8 bases. Unmatched junction bases numbered 4, after V lost 6 bases and J lost 4 bases. The CDR3 sequence is 14 residues long. Germline assignment: CDR1 MNHNS and CDR2 SASEGT.

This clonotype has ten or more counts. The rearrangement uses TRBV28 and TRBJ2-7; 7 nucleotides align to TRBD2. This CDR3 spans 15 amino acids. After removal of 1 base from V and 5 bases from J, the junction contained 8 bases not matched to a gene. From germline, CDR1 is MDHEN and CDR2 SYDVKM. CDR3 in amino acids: CASSLFGTTGHEQYF. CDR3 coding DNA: TGTGCCAGCAGTTTATTTGGGACTACGGGCCACGAGCAGTACTTC.

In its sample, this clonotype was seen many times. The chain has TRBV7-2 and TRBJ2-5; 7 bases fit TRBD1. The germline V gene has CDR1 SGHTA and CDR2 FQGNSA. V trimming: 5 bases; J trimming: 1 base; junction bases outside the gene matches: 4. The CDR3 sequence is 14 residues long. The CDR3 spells CASSPDRSQETQYF. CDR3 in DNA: TGTGCCAGCAGCCCGGACAGGAGCCAAGAGACCCAGTACTTC.

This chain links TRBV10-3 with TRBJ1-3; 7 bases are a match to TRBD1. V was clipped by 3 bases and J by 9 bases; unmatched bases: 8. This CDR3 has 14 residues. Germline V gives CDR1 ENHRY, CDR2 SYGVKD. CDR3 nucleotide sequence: TGTGCCATCAGTGATGACAGGGCCTCGTTCACCATATATTTT. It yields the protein CAISDDRASFTIYF.

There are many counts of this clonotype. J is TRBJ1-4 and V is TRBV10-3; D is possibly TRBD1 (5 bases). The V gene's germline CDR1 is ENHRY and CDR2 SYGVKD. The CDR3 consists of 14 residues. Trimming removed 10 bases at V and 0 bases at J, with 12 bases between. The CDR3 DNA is TGTGCCACGACAGATGGTGCAACTAATGAAAAACTGTTTTTT. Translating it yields CATTDGATNEKLFF.

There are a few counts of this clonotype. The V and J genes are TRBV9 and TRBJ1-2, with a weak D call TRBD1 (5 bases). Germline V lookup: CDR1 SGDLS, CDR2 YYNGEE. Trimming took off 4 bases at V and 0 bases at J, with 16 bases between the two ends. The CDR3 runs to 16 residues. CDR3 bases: TGTGCCAGCAGCCCGAATACTGGGGCCGCTAACTATGGCTACACCTTC. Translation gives CASSPNTGAANYGYTF.

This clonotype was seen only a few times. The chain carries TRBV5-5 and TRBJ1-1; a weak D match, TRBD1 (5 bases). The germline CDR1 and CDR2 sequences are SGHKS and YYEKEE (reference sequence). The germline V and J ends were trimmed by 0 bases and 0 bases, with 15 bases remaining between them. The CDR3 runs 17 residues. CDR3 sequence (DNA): TGTGCCAGCAGCTTGGGCGGAGGGGTCACCATGAACACTGAAGCTTTCTTT. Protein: CASSLGGGVTMNTEAFF.

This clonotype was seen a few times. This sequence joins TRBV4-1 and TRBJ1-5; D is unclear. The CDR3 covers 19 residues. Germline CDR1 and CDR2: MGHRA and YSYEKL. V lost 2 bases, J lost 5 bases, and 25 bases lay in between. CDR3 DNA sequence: TGCGCCAGCAGCCAACTAAGGACGCAACCTACCTCAGCTCATCAGCCCCAGCATTTT. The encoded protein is CASSQLRTQPTSAHQPQHF.

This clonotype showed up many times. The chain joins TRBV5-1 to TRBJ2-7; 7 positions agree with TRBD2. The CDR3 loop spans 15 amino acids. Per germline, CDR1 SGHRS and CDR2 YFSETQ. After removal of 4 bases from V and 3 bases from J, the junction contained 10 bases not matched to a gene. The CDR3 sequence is CASSPRGGEIYEQYF. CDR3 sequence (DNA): TGCGCCAGCAGCCCCCGGGGAGGGGAGATCTACGAGCAGTACTTC.

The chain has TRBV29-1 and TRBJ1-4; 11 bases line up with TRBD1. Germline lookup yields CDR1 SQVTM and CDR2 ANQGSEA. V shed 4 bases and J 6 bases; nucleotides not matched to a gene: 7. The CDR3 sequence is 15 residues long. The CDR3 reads CSVGRTGGADEKLFF. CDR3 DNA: TGCAGCGTTGGCAGGACAGGGGGCGCTGATGAAAAACTGTTTTTT.

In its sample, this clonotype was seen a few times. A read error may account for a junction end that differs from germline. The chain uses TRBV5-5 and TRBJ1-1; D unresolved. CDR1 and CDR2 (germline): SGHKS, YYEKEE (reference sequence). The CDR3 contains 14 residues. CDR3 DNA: TGTGCCAGCAGCTTGGTCCAACACAACACTGAAACTTTCTTT. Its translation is CASSLVQHNTETFF.

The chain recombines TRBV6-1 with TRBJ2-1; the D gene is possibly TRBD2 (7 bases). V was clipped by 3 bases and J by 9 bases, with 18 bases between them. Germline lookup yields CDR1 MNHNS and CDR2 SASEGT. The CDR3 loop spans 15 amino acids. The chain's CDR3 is CASSERGLLRGEQFF. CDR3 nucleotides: TGTGCCAGCAGTGAGCGGGGGCTCTTGCGTGGTGAGCAGTTCTTC.

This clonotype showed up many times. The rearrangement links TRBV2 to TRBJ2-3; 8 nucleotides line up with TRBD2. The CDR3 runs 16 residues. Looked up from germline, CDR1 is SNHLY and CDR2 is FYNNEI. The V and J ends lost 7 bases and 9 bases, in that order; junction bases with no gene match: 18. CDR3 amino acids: CASKFNNGAGERTQYF. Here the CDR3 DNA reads TGTGCCAGCAAGTTCAACAATGGAGCGGGGGAAAGGACGCAGTATTTT.

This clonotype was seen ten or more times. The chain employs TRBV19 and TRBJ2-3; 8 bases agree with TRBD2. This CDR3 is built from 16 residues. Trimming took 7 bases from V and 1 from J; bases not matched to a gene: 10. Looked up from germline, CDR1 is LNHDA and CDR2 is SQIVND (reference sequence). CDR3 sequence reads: CASNMLGSGGTDTQYF. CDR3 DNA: TGTGCCAGTAATATGCTCGGTAGCGGGGGCACAGATACGCAGTATTTT.

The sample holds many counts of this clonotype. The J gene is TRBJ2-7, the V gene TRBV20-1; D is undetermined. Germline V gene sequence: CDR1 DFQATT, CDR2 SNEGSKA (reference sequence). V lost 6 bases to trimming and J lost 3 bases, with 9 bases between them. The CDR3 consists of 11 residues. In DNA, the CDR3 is TGCAGTGCATTAGGCAGCTACGAGCAGTACTTC. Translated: CSALGSYEQYF.

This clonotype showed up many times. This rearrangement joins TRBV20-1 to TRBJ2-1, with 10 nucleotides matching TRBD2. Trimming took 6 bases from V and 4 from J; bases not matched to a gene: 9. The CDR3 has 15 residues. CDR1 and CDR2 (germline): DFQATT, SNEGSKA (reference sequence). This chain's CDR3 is CSALASGGRYNEQFF. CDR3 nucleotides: TGCAGTGCCCTGGCTAGCGGGGGCCGATACAATGAGCAGTTCTTC.

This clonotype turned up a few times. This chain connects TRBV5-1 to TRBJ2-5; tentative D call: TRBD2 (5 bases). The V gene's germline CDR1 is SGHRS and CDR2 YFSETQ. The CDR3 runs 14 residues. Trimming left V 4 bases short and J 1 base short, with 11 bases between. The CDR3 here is CASSIEGPQETQYF. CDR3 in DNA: TGCGCCAGCAGCATCGAGGGTCCCCAAGAGACCCAGTACTTC.

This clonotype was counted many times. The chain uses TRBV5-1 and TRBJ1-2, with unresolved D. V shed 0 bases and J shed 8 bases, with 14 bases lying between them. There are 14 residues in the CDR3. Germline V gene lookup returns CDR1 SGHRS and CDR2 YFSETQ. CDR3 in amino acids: CASSLVGTRKGYTF. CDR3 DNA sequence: TGCGCCAGCAGCTTGGTAGGAACTCGGAAGGGCTACACCTTC.

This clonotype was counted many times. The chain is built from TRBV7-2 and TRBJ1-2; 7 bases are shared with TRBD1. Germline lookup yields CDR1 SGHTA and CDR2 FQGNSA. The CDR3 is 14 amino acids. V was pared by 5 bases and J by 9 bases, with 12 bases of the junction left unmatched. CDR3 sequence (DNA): TGTGCCAGCAGCCCGGGCCCAGGGGGTAATAGCTACACCTTC. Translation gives CASSPGPGGNSYTF. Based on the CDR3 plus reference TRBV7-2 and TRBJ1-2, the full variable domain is GAGVSQSPSNKVTEKGKDVELRCDPISGHTALYWYRQSLGQGLEFLIYFQGNSAPDKSGLPSDRFSAERTGGSVSTLTIQRTQQEDSAVYLCASSPGPGGNSYTFGSGTRLTVV.

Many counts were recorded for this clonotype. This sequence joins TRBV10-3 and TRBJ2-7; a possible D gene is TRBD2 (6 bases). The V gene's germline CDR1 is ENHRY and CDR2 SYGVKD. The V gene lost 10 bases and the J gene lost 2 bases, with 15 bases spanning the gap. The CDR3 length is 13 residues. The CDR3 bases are TGTGCCACACACGGGGGACCCACCTACGAGCAGTACTTC. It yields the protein CATHGGPTYEQYF.

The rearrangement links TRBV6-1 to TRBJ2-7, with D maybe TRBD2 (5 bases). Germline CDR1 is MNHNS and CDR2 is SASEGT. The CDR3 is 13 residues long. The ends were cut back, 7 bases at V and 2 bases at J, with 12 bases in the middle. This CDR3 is CASTARLTYEQYF. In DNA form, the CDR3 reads TGTGCCAGCACAGCCCGACTAACCTACGAGCAGTACTTC.

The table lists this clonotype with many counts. CDR3 in DNA: TGTGCCAGCAGTTCTCGCAGAGGTGTCAGGGCTGAGACCCAGTACTTC. Translating gives CASSSRRGVRAETQYF. This chain joins TRBV12-3 or TRBV12-4 and TRBJ2-5, with TRBD1 as a possible D gene (5 bases). The V gene lost 4 bases and the J gene lost 5 bases, with 20 bases spanning the gap. The CDR3 totals 16 residues.

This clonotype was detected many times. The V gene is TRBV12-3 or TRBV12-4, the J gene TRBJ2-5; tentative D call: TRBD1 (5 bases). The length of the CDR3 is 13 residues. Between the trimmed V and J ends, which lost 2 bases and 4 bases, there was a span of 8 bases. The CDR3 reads CASSLTGLETQYF. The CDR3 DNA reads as TGTGCCAGCAGTTTAACAGGTTTAGAGACCCAGTACTTC.

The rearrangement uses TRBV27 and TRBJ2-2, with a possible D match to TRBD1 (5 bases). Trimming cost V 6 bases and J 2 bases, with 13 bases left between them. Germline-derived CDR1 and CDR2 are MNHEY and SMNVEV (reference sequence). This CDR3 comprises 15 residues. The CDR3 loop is CASSAGLLNTGELFF. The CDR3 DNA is TGTGCCAGCAGCGCAGGGTTACTCAACACCGGGGAGCTGTTTTTT.